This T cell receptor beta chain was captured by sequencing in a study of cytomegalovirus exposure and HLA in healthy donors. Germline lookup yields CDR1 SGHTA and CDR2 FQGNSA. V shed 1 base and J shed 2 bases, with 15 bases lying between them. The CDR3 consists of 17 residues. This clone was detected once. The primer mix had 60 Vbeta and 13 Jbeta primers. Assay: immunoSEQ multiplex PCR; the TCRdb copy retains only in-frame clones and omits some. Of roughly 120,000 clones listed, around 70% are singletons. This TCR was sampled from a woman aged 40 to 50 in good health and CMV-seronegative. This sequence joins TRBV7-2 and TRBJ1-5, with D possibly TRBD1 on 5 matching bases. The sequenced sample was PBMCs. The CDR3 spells CASSLVGGVGGNQPQHF. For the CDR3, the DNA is TGTGCCAGCAGCTTAGTTGGGGGGGTGGGAGGCAATCAGCCCCAGCATTTT.